This TCR beta chain appears in the sequencing data of a study of T-cell reconstitution after alpha-beta-depleted transplantation in children. This clonotype has a count of ten or more. Construction of the TCRbeta library involved unique molecular identifiers. TCRdb fed the PCR reads into MiXCR, producing one record per CDR3 protein. The table lists 600,000 to 700,000 distinct CDR3 sequences, about 15% of them singletons. J lost 10 bases, V lost 11 bases, and 10 bases had no gene match. Germline values: CDR1 ENHRY, CDR2 SYGVKD. The CDR3 contains 12 residues. The receptor's source is a human donor who donated a stem cell graft to a child with acute myeloid leukemia. V is TRBV10-3 and J is TRBJ1-1; TRBD1 matches at 10 bases. The sequencing here drew on PBMCs from the stem cell graft donor, taken from the stem cell graft. CDR3 bases: TGTGCCGTCCAACAGGGACAGGGGAGAGCTTTCTTT. Its translation: CAVQQGQGRAFF.